Presented here are 18 T cell receptor beta chains from one specimen sequenced in a study of identifying expanded T cells in peripheral blood. Sequencing used immunoSEQ multiplex PCR; TCRdb keeps in-frame clones, though not all of them. The sample has about 90,000 clones, 86% seen once; the top ten hold around 5.6%. Input material: blood. These receptors all come from a person aged 18 to 70 in good health.

The rearrangement links TRBV6-5 to TRBJ1-1, with D perhaps matching TRBD1 (6 bases). Germline CDR1 is MNHEY and CDR2 is SVGAGI. The CDR3 consists of 15 residues. Trimming cost V 5 bases and J 0 bases, with 13 bases left between them. The CDR3 nucleotides are TGTGCCAGCAGTGCCCTGGACAGCTTGAACACTGAAGCTTTCTTT. Amino acids: CASSALDSLNTEAFF.

Comments on this clone: The junction does not match germline at one end; this may be a read error. The chain recombines TRBV5-4 with TRBJ1-4, with TRBD1 matching 8 bases. CDR3 length: 12 amino acids. The germline CDR1 and CDR2 sequences are SGHNT and YYREEE (reference sequence). The CDR3 DNA follows: TGTGCCAGCAGCAGCCCGGACAGGGAAAGGTCCTTT. It encodes CASSSPDRERSF.

CDR3 sequence: CASRGLSYEQYF. In DNA form, the CDR3 reads TGTGCCAGCAGGGGTCTCTCCTACGAGCAGTACTTC. The V and J genes are TRBV6-1 and TRBJ2-7; D call uncertain. In germline, CDR1 is MNHNS, CDR2 SASEGT. Trimming stripped 6 bases from V and 0 bases from J, with 6 bases between. This CDR3 has 12 residues.

The V and J genes are TRBV2 and TRBJ2-5, with D maybe TRBD1 (5 bases). V lost 7 bases and J lost 3, with 6 bases in between. CDR3 length equals 11 residues. Germline assignment: CDR1 SNHLY and CDR2 FYNNEI. The CDR3 DNA is TGTGCCAGCAAGGGGAAAGAGACCCAGTACTTC. Its protein is CASKGKETQYF.

J is TRBJ1-2 and V is TRBV11-2; D is unclear. Germline V gene data show CDR1 as SGHAT and CDR2 as FQNNGV. With 5 bases removed from V and 0 bases from J, the gap between germline ends came to 19 bases. This CDR3 region has 17 residues. CDR3 amino acids: CASSPRAQWQSNYGYTF. The DNA for the CDR3 is TGTGCCAGCAGCCCAAGGGCGCAGTGGCAGTCTAACTATGGCTACACCTTC.

The rearrangement uses TRBV5-1 and TRBJ2-2, with D perhaps TRBD1 (5 bases). Germline values: CDR1 SGHRS, CDR2 YFSETQ. The CDR3 totals 13 residues. V lost 0 bases to trimming and J lost 9 bases, with 9 bases between them. CDR3 nucleotides: TGCGCCAGCAGCTTGGAGGGGTCGCGGGAGCTGTTTTTT. Translating it yields CASSLEGSRELFF.

This clone occurred a few times. The rearrangement joins TRBV5-5 to TRBJ1-1, with no clear D. This CDR3 has 12 residues. Deletions cut 5 bases from V and 11 bases from J, with 16 bases between. Germline V gene lookup returns CDR1 SGHKS and CDR2 YYEKEE (reference sequence). DNA of the CDR3: TGTGCCAGCAGTCAACAGCCTCGGGCGGCTTTCTTT. It is translated as CASSQQPRAAFF.

The V and J genes are TRBV28 and TRBJ2-7; TRBD2 agrees at 7 bases. Germline V gives CDR1 MDHEN, CDR2 SYDVKM. Trimming took 7 bases from V and 3 from J; bases not matched to a gene: 12. This CDR3 has 15 amino acids. CDR3 protein: CASTPGGADNYEQYF. The CDR3 DNA reads as TGTGCCAGCACCCCGGGGGGAGCTGATAACTACGAGCAGTACTTC.

The chain recombines TRBV5-1 with TRBJ1-2; D is ambiguous. Trimming took 3 bases from V and 0 from J, leaving 12 bases between them. Germline V gene sequence: CDR1 SGHRS, CDR2 YFSETQ. This CDR3 has 15 residues. The CDR3 region has the DNA TGCGCCAGCAGCTCCCGGTTGTCGGCTAACTATGGCTACACCTTC. It specifies CASSSRLSANYGYTF.

This clone was seen a few times. J is TRBJ2-2 and V is TRBV5-1; D unresolved. There are 14 residues in the CDR3. V gave up 3 bases and J gave up 4 bases, with 10 bases separating them. Germline lookup yields CDR1 SGHRS and CDR2 YFSETQ. CDR3 sequence (DNA): TGCGCCAGCAGCTCCGGGTGGGGCACCGGGGAGCTGTTTTTT. Its translation is CASSSGWGTGELFF.

This chain joins TRBV6-1 and TRBJ1-2; 7 bases are shared with TRBD1. The junction had 4 bases not matched to a gene; V was cut back by 0 bases and J by 3 bases. The CDR3 has 15 residues. Germline CDR1 is MNHNS and CDR2 is SASEGT. CDR3 in DNA: TGTGCCAGCAGTGAAGCCCGGGACAGCTACTATGGCTACACCTTC. It specifies CASSEARDSYYGYTF.

This clone appeared once. The J gene is TRBJ1-1, the V gene TRBV5-1, with D unclear. This CDR3 is built from 15 residues. V lost 0 bases and J 0 bases, leaving 9 bases between the germline ends. CDR1 is SGHRS and CDR2 is YFSETQ in the germline V gene. CDR3 in amino acids: CASSLGVSLNTEAFF. DNA of the CDR3: TGCGCCAGCAGCTTGGGGGTCAGTTTGAACACTGAAGCTTTCTTT. The whole variable domain, remainder taken from reference TRBV5-1 and TRBJ1-1, is KAGVTQTPRYLIKTRGQQVTLSCSPISGHRSVSWYQQTPGQGLQFLFEYFSETQRNKGNFPGRFSGRQFSNSRSEMNVSTLELGDSALYLCASSLGVSLNTEAFFGQGTRLTVV.

The genes are TRBV6-5 and TRBJ2-2; D unclear. The V gene lost 8 bases and the J gene lost 8 bases, with 12 bases spanning the gap. The CDR3 consists of 12 residues. Germline CDR1 is MNHEY and CDR2 is SVGAGI. CDR3 amino acids: CASHPTTGELFF. CDR3 nucleotide sequence: TGTGCCAGCCATCCCACGACTGGGGAGCTGTTTTTT.

This clone was observed a single time. CDR3 nucleotide sequence: TGTGCCAGTAGTATAGTCGCTGGAGTAAGGGACAGGGTATACGAGCAGTACTTC. Its translation: CASSIVAGVRDRVYEQYF. The chain recombines TRBV19 with TRBJ2-7; 9 positions agree with TRBD1. V lost 1 base to trimming and J lost 4 bases; unmatched junction nucleotides: 14. The CDR3 has 18 residues. Germline V lookup: CDR1 LNHDA, CDR2 SQIVND (reference sequence).

This rearrangement joins TRBV5-4 to TRBJ1-2, with unresolved D. Deletions cut 5 bases from V and 9 bases from J, with 11 bases between. Germline-derived CDR1 and CDR2 are SGHNT and YYREEE (reference sequence). This CDR3 is built from 11 residues. The CDR3 loop reads CASSKEGRYTF. CDR3 in DNA: TGTGCCAGCAGTAAGGAAGGACGCTACACCTTC.

The chain uses TRBV7-9 and TRBJ2-5; tentative D call: TRBD2 (6 bases). V dropped 3 bases and J dropped 9 bases, with 17 bases sitting between them. The CDR3 consists of 14 residues. Germline-derived CDR1 and CDR2 are SEHNR and FQNEAQ (reference sequence). DNA of the CDR3: TGTGCCAGCAGCTTCGGGACTGCTCCGTCGGCCCAGTACTTC. Its translation: CASSFGTAPSAQYF.

V and J are TRBV5-1 and TRBJ1-1; the match to TRBD1 covers 9 bases. The trim removed 4 bases at V and 8 bases at J, leaving 9 bases unmatched. Germline CDR1 SGHRS, CDR2 YFSETQ. The CDR3 length is 14 residues. The CDR3 DNA sequence: TGCGCCAGCAGCGCACGACAGGGGGACTCCGAAGCTTTCTTT. Translating gives CASSARQGDSEAFF.

The CDR3 reads CASRDIRVTSGNTIYF. The CDR3 DNA follows: TGTGCCAGCAGGGATATCAGGGTCACCTCTGGAAACACCATATATTTT. The V and J genes are TRBV6-6 and TRBJ1-3, with TRBD1 as a possible D gene (5 bases). This CDR3 has 16 amino acids. Germline CDR1 MNHNY, CDR2 SVGAGI (reference sequence). Trimming shortened V by 6 bases and J by 0 bases, and 15 bases separated the two germline ends.